A selection of T cell receptor beta chains follows, all from one sample in a study of shared clonotypes between healthy human individuals. Clones were sequenced by immunoSEQ multiplex PCR, and TCRdb holds only the in-frame ones, with some missing. The table shows about 1 million clones, with around 76% occurring only once. The sequenced material came from memory CD4+ T cells sorted from blood. These receptor sequences come from a man in his late teens or twenties in good health. Each CDR3 is given with its conserved first and last residue.

J gene | CDR3 length | V gene | CDR3 protein
TRBJ1-3 | 16 | TRBV5-1 | CASSPAGQGSGNTIYF
TRBJ1-6 | 15 | TRBV19 | CASSFQESGSSPLHF
TRBJ1-5 | 13 | TRBV28 | CASSLHINQPQHF
TRBJ1-1 | 10 | TRBV28 | CASLRGEAFF
TRBJ1-4 | 16 | TRBV5-1 | CASSPARARKEEKLFF
TRBJ2-1 | 17 | TRBV30 | CAWTRTRTSGTYNEQFF
TRBJ1-4 | 15 | TRBV11-2 | CASSSRGSNNEKLFF
TRBJ2-5 | 12 | TRBV6-5 | CASMDSFSTQYF
TRBJ2-3 | 14 | TRBV28 | CASRSPSGADTQYF
TRBJ2-7 | 13 | TRBV7-9 | CASSLPQTYEQYF
TRBJ1-1 | 19 | TRBV18 | CASSPMLLQGALENTEAFF
TRBJ2-4 | 15 | TRBV18 | CASSPLGQSGNIQYF
TRBJ1-1 | 14 | TRBV5-1 | CASSVGHLNTEAFF
TRBJ1-1 | 13 | TRBV7-2 | CASSLQETTEAFF
TRBJ2-1 | 14 | TRBV7-2 | CASSSPGGGREQFF
TRBJ1-5 | 17 | TRBV7-9 | CASSLAVKQGAGQPQHF
TRBJ1-2 | 16 | TRBV4-3 | CASSQDSGTFNYGYTF
TRBJ2-3 | 16 | TRBV18 | CASSPNSGRTGDTQYF
TRBJ2-7 | 15 | TRBV7-2 | CASSKGTSVTYEQYF
TRBJ2-2 | 16 | TRBV7-2 | CASSFRTSGSKGELFF
TRBJ2-5 | 13 | TRBV7-9 | CASSGQGWGTQYF
TRBJ1-2 | 14 | TRBV11-2 | CASSLGPGRNGYTF
TRBJ2-2 | 15 | TRBV7-8 | CASSPSGGNTGELFF
TRBJ1-1 | 12 | TRBV7-9 | CASSYHNTEAFF
TRBJ2-5 | 15 | TRBV18 | CASSLRQGREETQYF
TRBJ1-4 | 15 | TRBV7-9 | CASSPGTGGPEKLFF
NA | 15 | TRBV10-1 | CASSPPWTLSYEQYF
TRBJ2-1 | 14 | TRBV30 | CAWSSGLPYNEQFF
TRBJ1-6 | 15 | TRBV19 | CASSIGRGMDSPLHF
TRBJ2-7 | 14 | TRBV7-8 | CASSFGQLDNEQYF
TRBJ1-6 | 15 | TRBV2 | CAGNTRTGGNSPLHF
NA | 12 | TRBV7-8 | CASSRDRGEQYF
TRBJ2-1 | 18 | TRBV30 | CAWSRWRTSGNPYNEQFF
TRBJ1-1 | 15 | TRBV6-5 | CASSYSLVMNTEAFF
TRBJ1-1 | 14 | TRBV5-1 | CASSLGDGVPEAFF
TRBJ2-7 | 15 | TRBV5-4 | CASSSQGGSSYEQYF
TRBJ2-3 | 13 | TRBV5-6 | CASSLGGVDTQYF
TRBJ2-7 | 16 | TRBV6-6 | CASSREFKDRGYEQYF
TRBJ1-4 | 15 | TRBV9 | CASSAYQGAQEKLFF
TRBJ2-3 | 14 | TRBV30 | CAWSVGLGTDTQYF
TRBJ2-1 | 13 | TRBV28 | CASRGRPHNEQFF
TRBJ1-6 | 12 | TRBV28 | CASSVTGGPLHF
TRBJ1-2 | 14 | TRBV6-5 | CASSSWAGDYGYTF
TRBJ1-3 | 16 | TRBV9 | CASSVGDGFGKFTIYF
TRBJ2-5 | 17 | TRBV7-9 | CAVWDGRGTSLWETQYF
TRBJ2-3 | 12 | TRBV5-4 | CASQGSGDTQYF
TRBJ2-7 | 14 | TRBV29-1 | CSVESPGKGYEQYF
TRBJ1-4 | 12 | TRBV9 | CASSFPDEKLFF
TRBJ2-7 | 11 | TRBV30 | CASRGSGRVKF
TRBJ2-5 | 14 | TRBV6-6 | CAISFGSPIETQYF
TRBJ2-7 | 12 | TRBV2 | CASSAQSHEQYF
TRBJ2-1 | 16 | TRBV25-1 | CASSERGLAAYNEQFF
TRBJ1-2 | 15 | TRBV6-1 | CASSGSNLPNYGYTF
TRBJ1-1 | 15 | TRBV14 | CASSLGTGSDTEAFF
TRBJ1-6 | 15 | TRBV6-5 | CATARGGLDNSPLHF
TRBJ2-5 | 17 | TRBV5-1 | CASSSRSGGAGGETQYF
TRBJ2-7 | 16 | TRBV7-2 | CASSLGAGLGSYEQYF
TRBJ2-3 | 14 | TRBV18 | CASSSGQVTDTQYF
TRBJ2-2 | 15 | TRBV7-9 | CASSLNLGDTGELFF
TRBJ1-1 | 14 | TRBV28 | CASSPGPGRTEAFF